This T cell receptor (beta chain) was identified during a study of blood T cell repertoires in COVID-19. The germline V gene encodes CDR1 SGHDN and CDR2 FVKESK. The CDR3 has 13 amino acids. The ends lost 4 bases at V and 6 bases at J; junction bases unmatched: 4. Per the authors' pipeline: The authors estimated nucleated cell counts from reference gene primer amplification. Profiling relied on immunoSEQ multiplex PCR, and the TCRdb table lists in-frame clones only, not all of them. V and J calls and clone size are given by that table; D and trimming were obtained from the DNA. Of over 200,000 clones in the sample, 80% to 95% are singletons; the top ten hold roughly 2.7%.

The sequenced material came from peripheral blood. The receptor's source is a person aged 18 to 29 with COVID-19, enrolled during active disease. The V call is TRBV14, the J call TRBJ2-3, with 7 bases lining up with TRBD2. The CDR3 DNA is TGTGCCAGCAGCCGGACTAGTTTCGATACGCAGTATTTT. Its protein product is CASSRTSFDTQYF.